A single sample gave rise to the 3 T cell receptor beta chains below, sequenced in a study of cytomegalovirus exposure and HLA in healthy donors. With 60 Vbeta and 13 Jbeta primers, the PCR was carried out. Produced via immunoSEQ multiplex PCR; TCRdb's table is partial and in-frame only. This sample has some 150,000 clones, with 80% to 90% found just once. The sequencing sample was made of PBMCs. Receptor source: a man aged 50-60 years in good health and CMV-seropositive.

The chain combines TRBV19 with TRBJ1-1; D not resolved. The V gene's germline CDR1 is LNHDA and CDR2 SQIVND (reference sequence). Trimming shortened V by 4 bases and J by 4 bases, and 10 bases separated the two germline ends. This CDR3 region has 13 residues. The CDR3 reads CASSTVAGTEAFF. The CDR3 region has the DNA TGTGCCAGTAGTACAGTGGCGGGCACTGAAGCTTTCTTT.

The chain carries TRBV6-1 and TRBJ2-7; no firm D call. This CDR3 spans 14 amino acids. CDR1 and CDR2 (germline): MNHNS, SASEGT. V gave up 8 bases and J gave up 4 bases, with 18 bases separating them. Written as DNA, the CDR3 is TGTGCCAGCGGGGAAGGCCCAGTTCTGTACGAGCAGTACTTC. It specifies CASGEGPVLYEQYF.

V usage is TRBV7-9 and J usage is TRBJ2-7; D is perhaps TRBD2 (7 bases). V was trimmed by 1 base and J by 3 bases, leaving 19 bases between them. The germline gives CDR1 SEHNR, CDR2 FQNEAQ (reference sequence). The CDR3 extends over 17 amino acids. The CDR3 spells CASSLVHGGGAYYEQYF. For the CDR3, the DNA is TGTGCCAGCAGCTTAGTTCATGGCGGGGGCGCTTACTACGAGCAGTACTTC.